This entry features one T cell receptor (beta chain) sequence. What it binds is not known. Lesional scalp punch biopsies and peripheral blood came from alopecia areata patients. These data originate in a study of CD8+ T cells in alopecia areata. Study summary: Treatment with tofacitinib (6 to 18 months) was followed by 6 months off drug.

V lost 4 bases and J 2 bases, leaving 8 bases between the germline ends. The CDR3 has 14 amino acids. Germline CDR1 is MDHEN and CDR2 is SYDVKM. Findings and caveats of the study: Compared with normal scalp, lesional scalp had higher clonality and more expanded CD8+ clones. Against the mouse data, patients shared TCRs less clearly, possibly for HLA reasons.

It was cDNA, reverse transcribed from extracted RNA, that served as the sequencing template. This table comes from immunoSEQ multiplex PCR, and its TCRdb copy is limited to in-frame clones, with some not included. Of 80,000 to 100,000 clones in the sample, about 45% were seen once. Material for sequencing was CD4+ T cells sorted from blood. This receptor was identified in a human donor with alopecia areata. This rearrangement joins TRBV28 to TRBJ2-2, with D unclear. CDR3 protein: CASSSEPNTGELFF. The CDR3 bases are TGTGCCAGCAGTTCGGAACCAAACACCGGGGAGCTGTTTTTT.